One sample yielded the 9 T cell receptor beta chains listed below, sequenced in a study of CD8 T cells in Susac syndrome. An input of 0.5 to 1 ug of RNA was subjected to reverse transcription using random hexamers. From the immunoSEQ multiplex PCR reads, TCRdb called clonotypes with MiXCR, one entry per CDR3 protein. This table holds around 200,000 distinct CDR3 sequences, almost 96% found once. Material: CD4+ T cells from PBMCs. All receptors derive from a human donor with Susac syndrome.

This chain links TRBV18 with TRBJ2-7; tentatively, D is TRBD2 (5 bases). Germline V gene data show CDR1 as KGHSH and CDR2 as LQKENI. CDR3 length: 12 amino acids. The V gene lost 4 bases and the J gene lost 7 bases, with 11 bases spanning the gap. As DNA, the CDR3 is TGTGCCAGCTCACAAAGCCCGGGGGAGCAGTACTTC. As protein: CASSQSPGEQYF. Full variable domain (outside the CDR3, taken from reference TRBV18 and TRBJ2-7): NAGVMQNPRHLVRRRGQEARLRCSPMKGHSHVYWYRQLPEEGLKFMVYLQKENIIDESGMPKERFSAEFPKEGPSILRIQQVVRGDSAAYFCASSQSPGEQYFGPGTRLTVT.

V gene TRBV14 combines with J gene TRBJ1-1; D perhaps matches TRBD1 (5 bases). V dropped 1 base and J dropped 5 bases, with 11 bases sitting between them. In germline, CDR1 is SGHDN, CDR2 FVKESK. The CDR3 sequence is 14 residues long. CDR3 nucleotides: TGTGCCAGCAGCCAAGGAGGGGTTGGGACTGAAGCTTTCTTT. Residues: CASSQGGVGTEAFF.

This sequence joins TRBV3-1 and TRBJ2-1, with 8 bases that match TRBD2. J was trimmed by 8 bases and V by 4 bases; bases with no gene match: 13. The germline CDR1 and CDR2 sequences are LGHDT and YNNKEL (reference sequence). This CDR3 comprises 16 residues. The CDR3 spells CASSRLAGGAGYEQFF. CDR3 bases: TGTGCCAGCAGCCGGCTAGCCGGGGGGGCCGGATATGAGCAGTTCTTC.

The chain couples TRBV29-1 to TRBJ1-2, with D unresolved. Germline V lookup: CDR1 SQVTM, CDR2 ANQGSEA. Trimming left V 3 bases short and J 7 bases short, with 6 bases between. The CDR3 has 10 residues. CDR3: CSVDSAGYTF. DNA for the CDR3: TGCAGCGTTGACAGCGCTGGCTACACCTTC.

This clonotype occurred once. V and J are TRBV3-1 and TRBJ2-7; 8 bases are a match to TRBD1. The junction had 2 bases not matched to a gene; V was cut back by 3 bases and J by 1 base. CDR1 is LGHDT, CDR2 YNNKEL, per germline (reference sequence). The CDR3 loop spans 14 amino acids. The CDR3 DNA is TGTGCCAGCAGCCAGGACAGGGAATCCTACGAGCAGTACTTC. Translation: CASSQDRESYEQYF.

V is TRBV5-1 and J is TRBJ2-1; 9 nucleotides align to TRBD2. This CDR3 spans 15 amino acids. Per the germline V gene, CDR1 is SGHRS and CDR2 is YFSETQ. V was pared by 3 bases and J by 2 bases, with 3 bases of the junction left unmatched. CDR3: CASSSGTSTYNEQFF. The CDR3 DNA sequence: TGCGCCAGCAGCTCCGGGACTAGCACCTACAATGAGCAGTTCTTC. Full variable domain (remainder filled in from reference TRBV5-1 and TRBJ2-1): KAGVTQTPRYLIKTRGQQVTLSCSPISGHRSVSWYQQTPGQGLQFLFEYFSETQRNKGNFPGRFSGRQFSNSRSEMNVSTLELGDSALYLCASSSGTSTYNEQFFGPGTRLTVL.

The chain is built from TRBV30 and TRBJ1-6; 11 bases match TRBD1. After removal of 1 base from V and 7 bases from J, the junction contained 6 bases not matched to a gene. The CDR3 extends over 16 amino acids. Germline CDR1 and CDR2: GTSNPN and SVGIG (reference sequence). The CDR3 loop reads CAWSAPGTGGNSPLHF. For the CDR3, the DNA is TGTGCCTGGAGTGCCCCCGGGACAGGGGGAAATTCACCCCTCCACTTT.

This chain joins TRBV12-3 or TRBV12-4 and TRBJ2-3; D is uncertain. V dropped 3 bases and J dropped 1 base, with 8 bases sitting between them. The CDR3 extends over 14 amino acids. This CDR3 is CASSFQFRTDTQYF. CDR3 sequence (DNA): TGTGCCAGCAGTTTTCAATTTCGCACAGATACGCAGTATTTT.

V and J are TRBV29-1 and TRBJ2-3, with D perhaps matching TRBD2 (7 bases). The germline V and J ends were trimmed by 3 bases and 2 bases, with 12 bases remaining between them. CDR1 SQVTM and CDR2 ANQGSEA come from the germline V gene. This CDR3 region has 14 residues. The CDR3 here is CSVDGGPFTDTQYF. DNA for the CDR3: TGCAGCGTTGACGGGGGGCCCTTCACAGATACGCAGTATTTT.